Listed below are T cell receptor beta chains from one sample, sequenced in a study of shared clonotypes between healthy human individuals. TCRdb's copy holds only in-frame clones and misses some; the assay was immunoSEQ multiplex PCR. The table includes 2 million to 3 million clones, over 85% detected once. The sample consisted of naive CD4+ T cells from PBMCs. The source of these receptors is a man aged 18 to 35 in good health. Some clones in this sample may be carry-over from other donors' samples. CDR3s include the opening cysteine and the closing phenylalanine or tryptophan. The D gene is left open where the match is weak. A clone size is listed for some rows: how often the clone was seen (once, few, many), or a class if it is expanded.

CDR3 protein: CSVDRQGDSNEQYF; CDR3 DNA: TGCAGCGTTGATCGCCAGGGCGACTCGAACGAGCAGTACTTC; V gene: TRBV29-1; clone size: -; D gene: -; J gene: TRBJ2-7
CDR3 protein: CASSLTRYEQYF; CDR3 DNA: TGTGCCAGCAGCTTGACACGCTACGAGCAGTACTTC; V gene: TRBV5-4; clone size: -; D gene: -; J gene: TRBJ2-7
CDR3 protein: CASSPLGTGYYEQYF; CDR3 DNA: TGTGCCAGCTCACCGTTAGGGACAGGGTACTACGAGCAGTACTTC; V gene: TRBV18; clone size: few; D gene: TRBD1; J gene: TRBJ2-7
CDR3 protein: CASSLLNPGSNEQFF; CDR3 DNA: TGTGCCAGCAGCCTACTCAACCCGGGCAGCAATGAGCAGTTCTTC; V gene: TRBV7-3; clone size: -; D gene: -; J gene: TRBJ2-1
CDR3 protein: CASSLGRGGDEQFF; CDR3 DNA: TGCGCCAGCAGCTTGGGGCGGGGAGGCGATGAGCAGTTCTTC; V gene: TRBV5-1; clone size: -; D gene: -; J gene: TRBJ2-1
CDR3 protein: CASSKQGNPNYGYTF; CDR3 DNA: TGTGCCAGCAGCAAACAGGGGAACCCTAACTATGGCTACACCTTC; V gene: TRBV9; clone size: -; D gene: TRBD1; J gene: TRBJ1-2
CDR3 protein: CASSTTVGQGGYSNQPQHF; CDR3 DNA: TGTGCCAGCAGTACGACGGTGGGCCAGGGGGGGTATAGCAATCAGCCCCAGCATTTT; V gene: TRBV2; clone size: once; D gene: TRBD1; J gene: TRBJ1-5
CDR3 protein: CASSVRGLGYEQFF; CDR3 DNA: TGTGCCAGCAGCGTGCGGGGCCTTGGGTATGAGCAGTTCTTC; V gene: TRBV9; clone size: -; D gene: -; J gene: TRBJ2-1
CDR3 protein: CASSSGSWDEKLFF; CDR3 DNA: TGTGCCAGCAGTTCGGGGTCTTGGGATGAAAAACTGTTTTTT; V gene: TRBV6-5; clone size: -; D gene: -; J gene: TRBJ1-4
CDR3 protein: CASSGLAGGPTYEQYF; CDR3 DNA: TGTGCCAGTTCGGGACTAGCGGGAGGGCCGACCTACGAGCAGTACTTC; V gene: TRBV19; clone size: -; D gene: TRBD2; J gene: TRBJ2-7
CDR3 protein: CASSFSGLAGFNEQFF; CDR3 DNA: TGTGCCAGCAGCTTCTCCGGACTAGCGGGATTCAATGAGCAGTTCTTC; V gene: TRBV28; clone size: -; D gene: TRBD2; J gene: TRBJ2-1
CDR3 protein: CASSEARGKETEAFF; CDR3 DNA: TGTGCCAGCAGTGAAGCTAGGGGGAAGGAGACTGAAGCTTTCTTT; V gene: TRBV6-1; clone size: once; D gene: -; J gene: TRBJ1-1
CDR3 protein: CASSLDGQGPTQGYTF; CDR3 DNA: TGCGCCAGCAGCTTGGACGGACAGGGGCCGACGCAAGGCTACACCTTC; V gene: TRBV5-1; clone size: -; D gene: TRBD1; J gene: TRBJ1-2
CDR3 protein: CASSLGIADNEQFF; CDR3 DNA: TGTGCCAGCAGCTTAGGGATAGCGGACAATGAGCAGTTCTTC; V gene: TRBV7-2; clone size: -; D gene: -; J gene: TRBJ2-1
CDR3 protein: CASAATDTQYF; CDR3 DNA: TGTGCCAGCGCCGCCACAGATACGCAGTATTTT; V gene: TRBV7-9; clone size: -; D gene: -; J gene: TRBJ2-3
CDR3 protein: CASSPGTSGYEQYF; CDR3 DNA: TGTGCCAGCTCACCCGGGACTAGCGGTTACGAGCAGTACTTC; V gene: TRBV18; clone size: -; D gene: TRBD2; J gene: TRBJ2-7
CDR3 protein: CASSLASGNTGELFF; CDR3 DNA: TGTGCCAGCAGCTTAGCGAGCGGCAACACCGGGGAGCTGTTTTTT; V gene: TRBV7-2; clone size: -; D gene: -; J gene: TRBJ2-2
CDR3 protein: CASSAGQGGNTIYF; CDR3 DNA: TGTGCCAGCAGCGCCGGTCAGGGGGGAAACACCATATATTTT; V gene: TRBV9; clone size: once; D gene: -; J gene: TRBJ1-3
CDR3 protein: CASSGRGQNQPQHF; CDR3 DNA: TGTGCCAGCAGTGGGCGGGGTCAGAATCAGCCCCAGCATTTT; V gene: TRBV6-1; clone size: -; D gene: -; J gene: TRBJ1-5
CDR3 protein: CASSPQVGSSHTGELFF; CDR3 DNA: TGTGCCAGTAGTCCCCAAGTCGGGAGCTCACACACCGGGGAGCTGTTTTTT; V gene: TRBV19; clone size: -; D gene: -; J gene: TRBJ2-2
CDR3 protein: CASSPGAANTEAFF; CDR3 DNA: TGTGCCAGCAGCCCTGGGGCCGCGAACACTGAAGCTTTCTTT; V gene: TRBV11-1; clone size: -; D gene: -; J gene: TRBJ1-1
CDR3 protein: CASSSRTGGQIQYF; CDR3 DNA: TGTGCCAGCAGCTCTCGGACGGGAGGGCAGATTCAGTACTTC; V gene: TRBV7-2; clone size: -; D gene: TRBD2; J gene: TRBJ2-4
CDR3 protein: CASSLGASGDTQYF; CDR3 DNA: TGTGCCAGCAGCTTAGGGGCTAGCGGAGATACGCAGTATTTT; V gene: TRBV7-9; clone size: once; D gene: TRBD2; J gene: TRBJ2-3
CDR3 protein: CASRVVSSYNEQFF; CDR3 DNA: TGTGCCAGCAGGGTGGTGAGCTCCTACAATGAGCAGTTCTTC; V gene: TRBV2; clone size: -; D gene: -; J gene: TRBJ2-1
CDR3 protein: CASILSGTAWGETQYF; CDR3 DNA: TGCGCCAGCATCTTATCCGGGACTGCCTGGGGAGAGACCCAGTACTTC; V gene: TRBV5-1; clone size: -; D gene: -; J gene: TRBJ2-5
CDR3 protein: CASSQEGTDLYGYTF; CDR3 DNA: TGCGCCAGCAGCCAAGAAGGGACAGACCTCTATGGCTACACCTTC; V gene: TRBV4-3; clone size: -; D gene: TRBD1; J gene: TRBJ1-2
CDR3 protein: CASSSTGNTIYF; CDR3 DNA: TGTGCCAGCAGTAGCACTGGAAACACCATATATTTT; V gene: TRBV6-1; clone size: -; D gene: -; J gene: TRBJ1-3
CDR3 protein: CASSESSGIRDTQYF; CDR3 DNA: TGTGCCAGCAGTGAATCTAGCGGGATAAGAGATACGCAGTATTTT; V gene: TRBV6-1; clone size: -; D gene: TRBD2; J gene: TRBJ2-3
CDR3 protein: CASSLGAGLAENEQFF; CDR3 DNA: TGTGCCAGCAGCTTAGGAGCGGGACTAGCGGAGAATGAGCAGTTCTTC; V gene: TRBV7-8; clone size: once; D gene: TRBD2; J gene: TRBJ2-1
CDR3 protein: CASSPGTTNYGYTF; CDR3 DNA: TGTGCCAGCTCACCGGGCACTACTAACTATGGCTACACCTTC; V gene: TRBV18; clone size: -; D gene: -; J gene: TRBJ1-2
CDR3 protein: CASSEEGRGTGELFF; CDR3 DNA: TGTGCCAGCAGTGAAGAGGGCAGGGGCACCGGGGAGCTGTTTTTT; V gene: TRBV2; clone size: -; D gene: -; J gene: TRBJ2-2
CDR3 protein: CASHFTGGAGEAVETQYF; CDR3 DNA: TGCGCCAGCCATTTCACAGGGGGAGCGGGAGAGGCGGTAGAGACCCAGTACTTC; V gene: TRBV10-2; clone size: -; D gene: -; J gene: TRBJ2-5
CDR3 protein: CASSNTYQETQYF; CDR3 DNA: TGCGCCAGCAGCAATACATATCAAGAGACCCAGTACTTC; V gene: TRBV5-1; clone size: -; D gene: -; J gene: TRBJ2-5
CDR3 protein: CASSPTTGPNTEAFF; CDR3 DNA: TGTGCCAGCAGTCCAACGACAGGCCCGAACACTGAAGCTTTCTTT; V gene: TRBV28; clone size: once; D gene: -; J gene: TRBJ1-1
CDR3 protein: CASSLRRPSNTGELFF; CDR3 DNA: TGTGCCAGCAGCCTTAGGCGACCCTCGAACACCGGGGAGCTGTTTTTT; V gene: TRBV5-8; clone size: -; D gene: -; J gene: TRBJ2-2
CDR3 protein: CASSMDRARVQTQYF; CDR3 DNA: TGTGCCAGCAGCATGGACAGGGCGAGGGTACAGACCCAGTACTTC; V gene: TRBV7-2; clone size: -; D gene: TRBD1; J gene: TRBJ2-5
CDR3 protein: CAWSVQGATGELFF; CDR3 DNA: TGTGCCTGGAGTGTACAGGGAGCCACCGGGGAGCTGTTTTTT; V gene: TRBV30; clone size: -; D gene: -; J gene: TRBJ2-2
CDR3 protein: CAWTRPASSGNTIYF; CDR3 DNA: TGTGCCTGGACAAGGCCAGCTAGCTCTGGAAACACCATATATTTT; V gene: TRBV30; clone size: -; D gene: -; J gene: TRBJ1-3
CDR3 protein: CASSRDGTPQHF; CDR3 DNA: TGTGCCAGCAGCCGAGATGGGACACCGCAGCATTTT; V gene: TRBV7-9; clone size: once; D gene: -; J gene: TRBJ1-5
CDR3 protein: CAGGGLAGAGANVLTF; CDR3 DNA: TGTGCCGGCGGGGGACTAGCGGGAGCTGGGGCCAACGTCCTGACTTTC; V gene: TRBV19; clone size: -; D gene: TRBD2; J gene: TRBJ2-6
CDR3 protein: CAISVWDRGTEAFF; CDR3 DNA: TGTGCCATCAGTGTCTGGGACAGGGGTACTGAAGCTTTCTTT; V gene: TRBV10-3; clone size: once; D gene: TRBD1; J gene: TRBJ1-1
CDR3 protein: CASSRVGTVHGYTF; CDR3 DNA: TGCGCCAGCAGTCGAGTGGGGACAGTCCATGGCTACACCTTC; V gene: TRBV4-3; clone size: -; D gene: TRBD1; J gene: TRBJ1-2
CDR3 protein: CASSLAGGPTDTQYF; CDR3 DNA: TGCGCCAGCAGCTTGGCGGGAGGGCCCACAGATACGCAGTATTTT; V gene: TRBV5-1; clone size: -; D gene: TRBD2; J gene: TRBJ2-3
CDR3 protein: CASRGREAGNTEAFF; CDR3 DNA: TGTGCCAGCAGGGGGCGCGAGGCTGGGAACACTGAAGCTTTCTTT; V gene: TRBV2; clone size: -; D gene: -; J gene: TRBJ1-1
CDR3 protein: CASSLGQGGPEAFF; CDR3 DNA: TGTGCCAGCAGCCTAGGACAGGGGGGACCTGAAGCTTTCTTT; V gene: TRBV7-2; clone size: -; D gene: TRBD1; J gene: TRBJ1-1
CDR3 protein: CASSTLGRQNQPQHF; CDR3 DNA: TGTGCCAGCTCGACATTGGGGCGGCAGAATCAGCCCCAGCATTTT; V gene: TRBV28; clone size: -; D gene: -; J gene: TRBJ1-5
CDR3 protein: CASSPRAGDNSPLHF; CDR3 DNA: TGTGCCAGCAGTCCCCGCGCGGGTGATAATTCACCCCTCCACTTT; V gene: TRBV27; clone size: -; D gene: -; J gene: TRBJ1-6
CDR3 protein: CASSETGGQILEKLFF; CDR3 DNA: TGTGCCAGCAGTGAAACGGGGGGCCAAATCCTTGAAAAACTGTTTTTT; V gene: TRBV6-1; clone size: -; D gene: -; J gene: TRBJ1-4
CDR3 protein: CASSLTVYNEQFF; CDR3 DNA: TGTGCCAGCAGCCTGACGGTCTACAATGAGCAGTTCTTC; V gene: TRBV6-1; clone size: -; D gene: -; J gene: TRBJ2-1
CDR3 protein: CASSPGTSSNQPQHF; CDR3 DNA: TGTGCCAGCTCCCCAGGCACATCAAGCAATCAGCCCCAGCATTTT; V gene: TRBV18; clone size: -; D gene: -; J gene: TRBJ1-5
CDR3 protein: CASRGRGRALSGANVLTF; CDR3 DNA: TGTGCCAGCAGGGGAAGGGGACGGGCCCTCTCTGGGGCCAACGTCCTGACTTTC; V gene: TRBV2; clone size: -; D gene: -; J gene: TRBJ2-6
CDR3 protein: CASIFKGNTEAFF; CDR3 DNA: TGTGCCAGCATCTTTAAGGGGAACACTGAAGCTTTCTTT; V gene: TRBV28; clone size: -; D gene: -; J gene: TRBJ1-1
CDR3 protein: CASSTPTGTNTEAFF; CDR3 DNA: TGTGCCAGCAGCACACCTACAGGTACGAACACTGAAGCTTTCTTT; V gene: TRBV5-6; clone size: few; D gene: -; J gene: TRBJ1-1